Below are 26 T cell receptor beta chains sequenced from a single sample in a study of blood T cells in healthy people across ages. Sample-barcoded 5' priming and a J-beta primer mix drove a second PCR of 7 to 11 cycles. One entry per CDR3 protein, called by TCRdb with MiXCR from the 5' RACE reads. The table records fewer than 2,000,000 distinct CDR3 sequences, roughly two fifths of them present only once. The sequencing input was blood. The source of these receptors is a human donor in good health.

V gene TRBV7-8 combines with J gene TRBJ2-3; D unresolved. The ends were cut back, 6 bases at V and 4 bases at J, with 8 bases in the middle. The CDR3 runs 12 residues. Germline lookup yields CDR1 SGHVS and CDR2 FQNEAQ. The CDR3 nucleotides read TGTGCCAGCAGGAGTGGGGCAGATACGCAGTATTTT. This codes for CASRSGADTQYF. The full variable domain, its missing parts supplied by reference TRBV7-8 and TRBJ2-3, is GAGVSQSPRYKVAKRGQDVALRCDPISGHVSLFWYQQALGQGPEFLTYFQNEAQLDKSGLPSDRFFAERPEGSVSTLKIQRTQQEDSAVYLCASRSGADTQYFGPGTRLTVL.

At least ten counts were recorded for this clonotype. This chain connects TRBV24-1 to TRBJ2-1, with a tentative D call TRBD1 (6 bases). Germline values: CDR1 KGHDR, CDR2 SFDVKD. V dropped 6 bases and J dropped 0 bases, with 14 bases sitting between them. The CDR3 extends over 16 amino acids. CDR3 amino acids: CATSKHRESSYNEQFF. The CDR3 nucleotides are TGTGCCACCAGTAAGCACAGGGAGAGCTCCTACAATGAGCAGTTCTTC.

This clonotype appeared a few times. The J gene is TRBJ2-4, the V gene TRBV5-1, with TRBD1 matching 9 bases. The better agreement between TRBJ2-7 and the DNA end casts doubt on the J call. The CDR3 consists of 14 residues. The V gene's germline CDR1 is SGHRS and CDR2 YFSETQ. The CDR3 loop reads CASSWAVTGGEQYF. CDR3 DNA: TGCGCCAGCAGCTGGGCGGTGACAGGGGGCGAGCAGTACTTC.

The chain recombines TRBV7-2 with TRBJ1-2; TRBD1 matches 8 bases. This CDR3 has 14 residues. Germline V gene lookup returns CDR1 SGHTA and CDR2 FQGNSA. Germline trimming cut 5 bases from V and 5 bases from J; bases unmatched to any gene: 7. The CDR3 is CASSDGTGGYGYTF. Written as DNA, the CDR3 is TGTGCCAGCAGCGACGGGACAGGCGGGTATGGCTACACCTTC.

Comments on this clonotype: This clone may be a read error of a much larger clone one base away. The CDR3 DNA sequence: TGTGCCAGCAGCCCCGGAGGGGTCCAGACTTATGGCTACACCTTC. Its translation: CASSPGGVQTYGYTF. The chain couples TRBV7-3 to TRBJ1-2, with a tentative D call TRBD1 (5 bases). The CDR3 has 15 residues. With 5 bases removed from V and 5 bases from J, the gap between germline ends came to 18 bases. Looked up from germline, CDR1 is SGHTA and CDR2 is FQGTGA.

This clonotype was counted at least ten times. The J gene is TRBJ2-1, the V gene TRBV5-1, with D unresolved. The CDR3 extends over 12 amino acids. Trimming cost V 4 bases and J 8 bases, with 10 bases left between them. CDR1 is SGHRS, CDR2 YFSETQ, per germline. Here the CDR3 reads CASSPADYEQFF. CDR3 DNA sequence: TGCGCCAGCAGCCCGGCGGATTATGAGCAGTTCTTC. Full variable domain (missing parts from reference TRBV5-1 and TRBJ2-1): KAGVTQTPRYLIKTRGQQVTLSCSPISGHRSVSWYQQTPGQGLQFLFEYFSETQRNKGNFPGRFSGRQFSNSRSEMNVSTLELGDSALYLCASSPADYEQFFGPGTRLTVL.

The chain carries TRBV12-3 or TRBV12-4 and TRBJ1-2; D gene uncertain. Trimming removed 2 bases at V and 6 bases at J, with 10 bases between. The CDR3 loop spans 13 amino acids. CDR3 coding DNA: TGTGCCAGCAGTTTATCCCCGTCTCATGGCTACACCTTC. Its protein is CASSLSPSHGYTF.

This clonotype was observed many times. CDR3 in amino acids: CAISGGSSGYTF. The DNA of the CDR3 is TGTGCCATCAGCGGGGGGAGTTCTGGCTACACCTTC. V usage is TRBV10-3 and J usage is TRBJ1-2; TRBD1 might be the D (5 bases). The CDR3 has 12 amino acids. V lost 6 bases and J lost 7, with 12 bases in between. The germline gives CDR1 ENHRY, CDR2 SYGVKD.

CDR3 bases: TGTGCCAGCATAGGCCACGGGACGGATACGCAGTATTTT. This gives the protein CASIGHGTDTQYF. This chain links TRBV6-2 or TRBV6-3 with TRBJ2-3, with D possibly being TRBD1 or TRBD2 (5 bases each). This CDR3 has 13 amino acids. From germline, CDR1 is MNHEY and CDR2 SVGEGT. V was clipped by 7 bases and J by 6 bases, with 14 bases between them.

J is TRBJ1-2 and V is TRBV6-2 or TRBV6-3; TRBD1 matches at 7 bases. The V and J ends lost 7 bases and 4 bases, in that order; junction bases with no gene match: 9. The CDR3 totals 14 residues. Germline V gene sequence: CDR1 MNHEY, CDR2 SVGEGT. The CDR3 coding sequence is TGTGCCAGCACCCTTGGACAGGCGGTCTATGGCTACACCTTC. It translates to CASTLGQAVYGYTF.

This clonotype was seen more than once but under ten times. The CDR3 nucleotides read TGCAGTGCTAGAGAAGGACCGCAGACAACTGAAGCTTTCTTT. Encoded protein: CSAREGPQTTEAFF. This chain joins TRBV20-1 and TRBJ1-1; no clear D. V was trimmed by 0 bases and J by 5 bases, leaving 13 bases between them. This CDR3 is built from 14 residues. The germline V gene has CDR1 DFQATT and CDR2 SNEGSKA (reference sequence).

This clonotype was seen a handful of times. J is TRBJ2-1 and V is TRBV29-1; 9 bases align to TRBD1. J gave up 4 bases and V 6 bases, and 7 bases lay outside the gene matches. The V gene's germline CDR1 is SQVTM and CDR2 ANQGSEA. This CDR3 is built from 14 residues. The CDR3 sequence is CSVVGQGRYNEQFF. The CDR3 DNA reads as TGCAGCGTGGTAGGACAGGGGCGATACAATGAGCAGTTCTTC.

This chain joins TRBV6-6 and TRBJ2-4; 11 bases are a match to TRBD2. The closer fit of TRBJ2-7 to the DNA end suggests the J call may be wrong. Germline CDR1 is MNHNY and CDR2 is SVGAGI (reference sequence). This CDR3 spans 15 amino acids. The CDR3 coding sequence is TGTGCCAGCATGCGTCTAGCGGGGGGTGACTACGAGCAGTACTTC. This codes for CASMRLAGGDYEQYF.

Concerning this clonotype: The junction departs from the called germline gene at one end, perhaps through a read error. The chain couples TRBV4-3 to TRBJ2-1; 9 bases are a match to TRBD2. Germline assignment: CDR1 LGHNA and CDR2 YSLEER. The CDR3 sequence is 21 residues long. This CDR3 reads CASSQEIRLADGLGSYNKQFF. In DNA form, the CDR3 reads TGCGCCAGCAGCCAAGAGATAAGACTAGCGGACGGCCTCGGATCCTACAATAAGCAGTTCTTC.

V usage is TRBV6-6 and J usage is TRBJ2-7; D might be TRBD1 or TRBD2, each matching 5 bases. This CDR3 is built from 13 residues. Trimming took off 8 bases at V and 9 bases at J, with 20 bases between the two ends. Germline V gene lookup returns CDR1 MNHNY and CDR2 SVGAGI (reference sequence). CDR3 region: CASSFGSGAVQYF. The CDR3 DNA reads TGTGCCAGCTCCTTCGGGTCCGGGGCAGTGCAGTACTTC.

As for this clonotype: This sequence may be a read error, since a much larger clone differs from it by one base. The rearrangement links TRBV24-1 to TRBJ1-2; D is uncertain. Germline V gene sequence: CDR1 KGHDR, CDR2 SFDVKD. The CDR3 length is 13 residues. The CDR3 is CATSDSSNYGHTF. The CDR3, as DNA: TGTGCCACCAGTGATTCATCCAACTATGGCCACACCTTC.

The gene calls are TRBV18 and TRBJ2-4, with D perhaps matching TRBD1 or TRBD2 (5 bases each). TRBJ2-7 matches the DNA end more closely, so the J call is doubtful. Germline assignment: CDR1 KGHSH and CDR2 LQKENI. The CDR3 has 15 residues. The CDR3 reads CASSPYAGTPYEQYF. The CDR3 DNA reads as TGTGCCAGCTCGCCATACGCAGGGACGCCCTACGAGCAGTACTTC.

In this sample, this clonotype turned up a few times. The chain has TRBV20-1 and TRBJ2-7; 7 nucleotides line up with TRBD1. The CDR3 sequence is 13 residues long. CDR1 DFQATT and CDR2 SNEGSKA come from the germline V gene (reference sequence). Trimming removed 4 bases from V and 3 bases from J; junction bases left unmatched: 6. CDR3 loop: CSATGGENYEQYF. DNA of the CDR3: TGCAGTGCTACAGGGGGAGAAAACTACGAGCAGTACTTC.

V gene TRBV3-1 combines with J gene TRBJ1-2, with D perhaps TRBD1 (5 bases). Trimming pared 6 bases from V and 4 bases from J, leaving 24 bases between. The CDR3 loop spans 17 amino acids. Per the germline V gene, CDR1 is LGHDT and CDR2 is YNNKEL (reference sequence). The CDR3 bases are TGTGCCAGCAGTCCCAAGGGGAGCGAACCACCACCCTATGGCTACACCTTC. This sequence encodes CASSPKGSEPPPYGYTF.

CDR3 sequence reads: CASTRTNGPNNEQFF. The CDR3 coding sequence is TGTGCCAGCACTAGGACCAACGGGCCCAACAATGAGCAGTTCTTC. The chain combines TRBV2 with TRBJ2-1; D is undetermined. The CDR3 runs to 15 residues. V lost 7 bases and J 5 bases, leaving 18 bases between the germline ends. Looked up from germline, CDR1 is SNHLY and CDR2 is FYNNEI.

The sample holds a few counts of this clonotype. The rearrangement joins TRBV7-2 to TRBJ2-4; no reliable D call. This CDR3 has 14 amino acids. Trimming cost V 6 bases and J 6 bases, with 15 bases left between them. Germline CDR1 reads SGHTA; CDR2 reads FQGNSA. The CDR3 DNA reads TGTGCCAGCAGAAGGACCTTAACGGGAAACATTCAGTACTTC. It is translated as CASRRTLTGNIQYF.

V is TRBV30 and J is TRBJ2-7, with D possibly TRBD2 on 5 matching bases. This CDR3 has 13 residues. Germline CDR1 is GTSNPN and CDR2 is SVGIG (reference sequence). V was clipped by 0 bases and J by 6 bases, with 12 bases between them. In nucleotides, the CDR3 is TGTGCCTGGAGTGTACTAGGGCGCTCCGAGCAGTACTTC. This gives the protein CAWSVLGRSEQYF.

V is TRBV4-3 and J is TRBJ1-2; possibly TRBD1 for D (6 bases). The CDR3 is 18 amino acids. V lost 5 bases and J lost 6, with 28 bases in between. CDR1 is LGHNA and CDR2 is YSLEER in the germline V gene. Written as DNA, the CDR3 is TGCGCCAGCAGCGGTCTAACAGGTGTTGGCGCCAGGGGCCATGGCTACACCTTC. Encoded protein: CASSGLTGVGARGHGYTF.

Concerning this clonotype itself: This could be a read error, since a much larger clone is one nucleotide away. V and J are TRBV5-1 and TRBJ1-1; D is unresolved. This CDR3 is 13 amino acids long. Germline V gene lookup returns CDR1 SGHRS and CDR2 YFSETQ. CDR3 loop: CAGSSPGNTEAFF. As DNA, the CDR3 is TGCGCCGGCAGCTCCCCAGGGAACACTGAAGCTTTCTTT. The full variable domain, in which reference TRBV5-1 and TRBJ1-1 provide the parts outside the CDR3, is KAGVTQTPRYLIKTRGQQVTLSCSPISGHRSVSWYQQTPGQGLQFLFEYFSETQRNKGNFPGRFSGRQFSNSRSEMNVSTLELGDSALYLCAGSSPGNTEAFFGQGTRLTVV.

V usage is TRBV6-2 or TRBV6-3 and J usage is TRBJ2-4; either TRBD1 or TRBD2 may supply D (5 bases each). V was cut by 5 bases and J by 4 bases, with 18 bases left in between. The CDR3 contains 16 residues. Germline V lookup: CDR1 MNHEY, CDR2 SVGEGT. The CDR3 bases are TGTGCCAGCAGTCCACCGGGACGGACTCAGAAAAACATTCAGTACTTC. As protein: CASSPPGRTQKNIQYF.

This clonotype has more than one count but fewer than ten. The chain couples TRBV5-1 to TRBJ2-7; D might be TRBD1 or TRBD2, each matching 5 bases. Trimming stripped 3 bases from V and 0 bases from J, with 16 bases between. The CDR3 has 16 amino acids. Per the germline V gene, CDR1 is SGHRS and CDR2 is YFSETQ. The CDR3: CASSYSGTEISYEQYF. CDR3 in DNA: TGCGCCAGCAGCTACTCCGGGACGGAGATCTCCTACGAGCAGTACTTC.